This TCR beta chain was retrieved from a study of blood T cell repertoires in COVID-19. About the study: From the United States, Italy and Spain came samples of acute and convalescent COVID-19. In each case, the material was cDNA or gDNA derived from T cells, B-cell-depleted T cells, or PBMCs.

This table comes from immunoSEQ multiplex PCR, and its TCRdb copy is limited to in-frame clones, with some not included. The repertoire consists of some 290,000 clones, with roughly nine tenths occurring once and the leading ten covering 12%. V shed 3 bases and J shed 0 bases, with 7 bases lying between them. From germline, CDR1 is SGDLS and CDR2 YYNGEE. The CDR3 covers 13 residues. The sequence was collected from a woman under 40 with COVID-19, enrolled during active disease. The J gene is TRBJ2-7, the V gene TRBV9, with a possible D match to TRBD1 (6 bases). Sequences were obtained from peripheral blood. Written as DNA, the CDR3 is TGTGCCAGCAGCGAGGGGGTCTCCTACGAGCAGTACTTC. Protein sequence: CASSEGVSYEQYF.